This T cell receptor beta chain was retrieved from a study of preoperative IRX-2 immunotherapy in early breast cancer. Here immunoSEQ multiplex PCR was the method, and the copy in TCRdb shows in-frame clones only, minus some. The sample shows approximately 24,000 clones, around 87% of them seen only once. Documented treatment: preoperative locoregional IRX-2 cytokine immunotherapy. The CDR3 totals 15 residues. V gave up 0 bases and J gave up 4 bases, with 12 bases separating them. From germline, CDR1 is MGHRA and CDR2 YSYEKL. The chain recombines TRBV4-1 with TRBJ1-1; D gene uncertain. The TCR originated in a human donor with breast cancer. The source was tumor tissue, collected after IRX-2 immunotherapy. CDR3: CASSQDHWLGTEAFF. CDR3 bases: TGCGCCAGCAGCCAAGATCATTGGTTGGGCACTGAAGCTTTCTTT.